Listed here are 18 T cell receptor beta chains from one sample, sequenced in a study of T cell responses to AZD1222 COVID-19 vaccine. Profiling relied on immunoSEQ multiplex PCR, and the TCRdb table lists in-frame clones only, not all of them. Of 110,000 to 150,000 clones listed, 92% are singletons. Sequenced here: peripheral blood, sampled on day 0 of AZD1222 vaccination. Receptors were obtained from an adult in good health.

The chain joins TRBV29-1 to TRBJ2-7; 9 bases are shared with TRBD1. The germline V gene encodes CDR1 SQVTM and CDR2 ANQGSEA. V lost 7 bases to trimming and J lost 6 bases; unmatched junction nucleotides: 4. The CDR3 consists of 11 residues. CDR3 protein: CSAGQGIEQYF. The CDR3 nucleotides are TGCAGCGCTGGACAGGGGATCGAGCAGTACTTC.

Points on this clone: One end of the junction does not line up with germline, which may come from a read error. The chain links TRBV7-7 to TRBJ2-2; D perhaps matches TRBD1 (6 bases). This CDR3 contains 15 residues. CDR1 SSHAT and CDR2 FNYEAQ come from the germline V gene (reference sequence). CDR3 sequence reads: CASSSLSGARGELFF. CDR3 in DNA: TGTGCTAGCAGCTCGCTATCAGGGGCACGGGGGGAGCTGTTTTTT.

The chain uses TRBV5-4 and TRBJ1-2, with TRBD1 matching over 9 bases. CDR3 length equals 15 residues. Germline values: CDR1 SGHNT, CDR2 YYREEE (reference sequence). V was pared by 5 bases and J by 2 bases, with 7 bases of the junction left unmatched. The CDR3 DNA is TGTGCCAGCAGTACTCGGACAGGGGCAAACTATGGCTACACCTTC. Amino acids: CASSTRTGANYGYTF.

The chain joins TRBV5-6 to TRBJ1-2; a weak D match, TRBD1 (5 bases). The CDR3 loop spans 17 amino acids. Germline V gene sequence: CDR1 SGHDT, CDR2 YYEEEE. The V gene lost 3 bases and the J gene lost 4 bases, with 22 bases spanning the gap. CDR3: CASSSQFRTRGFYGYTF. CDR3 in DNA: TGTGCCAGCAGCTCTCAGTTCAGGACGAGGGGATTCTATGGCTACACCTTC.

This clone appeared a few times. V and J are TRBV5-1 and TRBJ1-2; 7 nucleotides align to TRBD1. Germline CDR1 reads SGHRS; CDR2 reads YFSETQ. V lost 4 bases to trimming and J lost 2 bases; unmatched junction nucleotides: 14. The CDR3 contains 17 residues. CDR3 residues: CASSPSPRQGENYGYTF. In DNA form, the CDR3 reads TGCGCCAGCAGCCCGAGCCCCCGACAGGGCGAAAACTATGGCTACACCTTC.

The V gene is TRBV7-9, the J gene TRBJ1-2; TRBD1 aligns across 8 bases. In germline, CDR1 is SEHNR, CDR2 FQNEAQ (reference sequence). J lost 8 bases, V lost 3 bases, and 5 bases had no gene match. The CDR3 runs 13 residues. The CDR3 loop is CASSFDRGGGYTF. In nucleotides, the CDR3 is TGTGCCAGCAGCTTTGACAGGGGCGGCGGCTACACCTTC.

This rearrangement joins TRBV6-6 to TRBJ2-3, with D perhaps assigned TRBD1 or TRBD2 (5 bases each). Germline CDR1 MNHNY, CDR2 SVGAGI (reference sequence). The CDR3 totals 15 residues. V lost 10 bases and J 5 bases, leaving 22 bases between the germline ends. The CDR3 DNA reads TGTGCCACCAGGCTAGAGAGGGGCCGGGAAGATACGCAGTATTTT. Translating gives CATRLERGREDTQYF.

The V and J genes are TRBV28 and TRBJ1-2; tentatively, D is TRBD1 (5 bases). This CDR3 has 15 amino acids. V was trimmed by 2 bases and J by 8 bases, leaving 18 bases between them. Germline assignment: CDR1 MDHEN and CDR2 SYDVKM. The CDR3 nucleotides read TGTGCCAGCAGTTTACCATCGGCTCAGGGAGGGGGCTACACCTTC. Its protein product is CASSLPSAQGGGYTF.

V is TRBV7-9 and J is TRBJ2-7, with TRBD1 as a possible D gene (7 bases). V shed 5 bases and J shed 5 bases, with 16 bases lying between them. The CDR3 extends over 14 amino acids. Germline loops: CDR1 SEHNR, CDR2 FQNEAQ (reference sequence). The CDR3 DNA is TGTGCCAGCAGCGTTGGGGGGACAGTCCACGAGCAGTACTTC. Encoded protein: CASSVGGTVHEQYF.

The rearrangement links TRBV14 to TRBJ2-1; 7 nucleotides align to TRBD1. CDR1 is SGHDN and CDR2 is FVKESK in the germline V gene. With 5 bases clipped from V and 13 bases from J, the junction kept 14 bases outside the gene matches. This CDR3 is built from 14 residues. The CDR3: CASSSIGPTGRQFF. CDR3 DNA sequence: TGTGCCAGCAGCTCTATAGGGCCGACAGGGCGTCAGTTCTTC.

The chain couples TRBV11-2 to TRBJ2-7, with D perhaps TRBD2 (5 bases). The CDR3 length is 16 residues. Germline loops: CDR1 SGHAT, CDR2 FQNNGV. V lost 1 base and J 3 bases, leaving 16 bases between the germline ends. CDR3 in DNA: TGTGCCAGCAGCTTAGGAGGGTGGAATGGAGACTACGAGCAGTACTTC. It codes for CASSLGGWNGDYEQYF.

The chain has TRBV7-2 and TRBJ2-1; 8 bases align to TRBD2. In germline, CDR1 is SGHTA, CDR2 FQGNSA. Losses at the gene ends were 5 bases for V and 5 bases for J; bases not matched to a gene: 8. The CDR3 has 15 amino acids. The CDR3 reads CASSQKTSADNEQFF. The CDR3 DNA follows: TGTGCCAGCAGCCAAAAGACTAGCGCCGACAATGAGCAGTTCTTC.

This chain uses TRBV19 with TRBJ1-2; the D gene is possibly TRBD1 (6 bases). The CDR3 loop spans 14 amino acids. Germline CDR1 reads LNHDA; CDR2 reads SQIVND (reference sequence). With 3 bases removed from V and 4 bases from J, the gap between germline ends came to 12 bases. The CDR3 DNA sequence: TGTGCCAGTAGTATGTGGACAGTTGCCTATGGCTACACCTTC. It yields the protein CASSMWTVAYGYTF.

The chain links TRBV6-5 to TRBJ2-3, with 12 bases fitting TRBD2. The germline gives CDR1 MNHEY, CDR2 SVGAGI. V gave up 6 bases and J gave up 6 bases; unmatched junction bases: 7. The CDR3 runs to 15 residues. The CDR3 nucleotides read TGTGCCAGCAGGAAGACTAGCGGGGGTCCGGATACGCAGTATTTT. It translates to CASRKTSGGPDTQYF.

V is TRBV19 and J is TRBJ1-6; D perhaps matches TRBD1 (5 bases). The CDR3 length is 14 residues. CDR1 and CDR2 from the germline V gene are LNHDA and SQIVND (reference sequence). V was shortened by 2 bases and J by 10 bases, with 12 bases between the two germline ends. In DNA form, the CDR3 reads TGTGCCAGTAGTATATATGACAGATCCTCACCCCTCCACTTT. This translates into CASSIYDRSSPLHF.

The chain carries TRBV5-5 and TRBJ1-5, with D unclear. The CDR3 has 12 residues. In germline, CDR1 is SGHKS, CDR2 YYEKEE (reference sequence). V shed 1 base and J shed 9 bases, with 8 bases lying between them. Here the CDR3 DNA reads TGTGCCAGCAGCTTGTTCGGCAGGCCCCAGCATTTT. Translation: CASSLFGRPQHF.

The chain has TRBV9 and TRBJ1-6; D remains ambiguous. V was trimmed by 0 bases and J by 14 bases, leaving 15 bases between them. CDR1 SGDLS and CDR2 YYNGEE come from the germline V gene. The CDR3 loop spans 14 amino acids. CDR3 nucleotides: TGTGCCAGCAGCGTAGGGCACAGCGGAGAGGCCCTCCACTTT. Translating it yields CASSVGHSGEALHF.

The J gene is TRBJ2-5, the V gene TRBV6-5; 7 nucleotides line up with TRBD1. Germline loops: CDR1 MNHEY, CDR2 SVGAGI. CDR3 size: 14 residues. V shed 7 bases, J shed 2 bases, and the junction held 7 bases outside the gene matches. The CDR3 reads CASTSGTVQETQYF. The CDR3 DNA reads as TGTGCCAGCACCTCCGGGACAGTACAAGAGACCCAGTACTTC.